This paragraph covers one T cell receptor beta chain sequence. CDR3 length: 15 amino acids. CDR1 is LNHDA and CDR2 is SQIVND in the germline V gene (reference sequence). Trimming removed 3 bases at V and 6 bases at J, with 15 bases between. The data were obtained in a study of blood T cell repertoires in COVID-19. The overall study: T cells, B-cell-depleted T cells, or PBMCs provided the cDNA or gDNA that served as material.

Followed over time, Seattle patients had been enrolled while infection was active. The repertoire was sequenced with immunoSEQ multiplex PCR; TCRdb's copy has only in-frame clones and lacks some. The sample carries 40,000 or so clones, nearly 90% recorded once. This TCR was sampled from a man in his fifties or sixties with COVID-19, enrolled during active disease. The sequencing input was peripheral blood. The chain is built from TRBV19 and TRBJ1-5, with a possible D match to TRBD1 (6 bases). The CDR3 is CASSIAGQGSQPQHF. The CDR3 region has the DNA TGTGCCAGTAGTATCGCAGGTCAGGGGAGTCAGCCCCAGCATTTT.